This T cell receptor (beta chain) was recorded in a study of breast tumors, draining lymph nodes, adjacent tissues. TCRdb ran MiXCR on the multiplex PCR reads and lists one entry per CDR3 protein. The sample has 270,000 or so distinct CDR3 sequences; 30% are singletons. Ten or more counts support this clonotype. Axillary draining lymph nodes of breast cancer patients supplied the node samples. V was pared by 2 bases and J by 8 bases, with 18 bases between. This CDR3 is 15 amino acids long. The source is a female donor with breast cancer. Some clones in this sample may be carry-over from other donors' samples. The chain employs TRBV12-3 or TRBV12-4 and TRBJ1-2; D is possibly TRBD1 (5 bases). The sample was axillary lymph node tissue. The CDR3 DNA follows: TGTGCCAGCAGTTTATATCAGGGAACTTTCTTGGGCTACACCTTC. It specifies CASSLYQGTFLGYTF.